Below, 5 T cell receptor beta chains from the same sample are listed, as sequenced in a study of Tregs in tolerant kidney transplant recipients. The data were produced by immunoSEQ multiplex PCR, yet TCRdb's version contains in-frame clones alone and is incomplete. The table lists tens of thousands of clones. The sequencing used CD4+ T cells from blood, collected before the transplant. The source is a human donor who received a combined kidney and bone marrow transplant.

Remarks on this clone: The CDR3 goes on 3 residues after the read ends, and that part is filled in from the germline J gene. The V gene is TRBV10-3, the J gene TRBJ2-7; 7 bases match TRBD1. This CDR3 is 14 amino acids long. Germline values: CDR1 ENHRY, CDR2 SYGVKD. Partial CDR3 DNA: TGTGCTACCCTTAGGGGGCAGGGGGTAGACGAG. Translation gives CATLRGQGVDE. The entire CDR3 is CATLRGQGVDEQYF.

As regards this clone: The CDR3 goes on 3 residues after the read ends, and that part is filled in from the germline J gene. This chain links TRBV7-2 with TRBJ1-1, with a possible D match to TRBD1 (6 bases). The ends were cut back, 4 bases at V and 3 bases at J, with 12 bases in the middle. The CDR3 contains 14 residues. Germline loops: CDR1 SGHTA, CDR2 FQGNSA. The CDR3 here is CASSSGVRDTEAFF. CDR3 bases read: TGTGCCAGCAGCTCAGGGGTTAGGGACACTGAA.

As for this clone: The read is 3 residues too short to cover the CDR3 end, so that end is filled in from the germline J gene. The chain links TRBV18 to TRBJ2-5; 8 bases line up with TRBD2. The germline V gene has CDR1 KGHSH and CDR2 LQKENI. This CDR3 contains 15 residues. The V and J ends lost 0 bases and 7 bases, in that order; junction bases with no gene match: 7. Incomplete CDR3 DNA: TGTGCCAGCTCACCACCGGGACTAGGGGCCGGGACC. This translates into CASSPPGLGAGT. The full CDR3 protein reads CASSPPGLGAGTQYF.

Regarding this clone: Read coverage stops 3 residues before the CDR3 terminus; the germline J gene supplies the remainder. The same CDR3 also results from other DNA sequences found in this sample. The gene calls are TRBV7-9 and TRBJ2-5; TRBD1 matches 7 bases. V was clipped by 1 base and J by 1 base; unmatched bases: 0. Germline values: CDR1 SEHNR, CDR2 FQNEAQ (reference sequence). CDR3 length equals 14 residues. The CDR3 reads CASSLGTGQETQYF. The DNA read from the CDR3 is TGTGCCAGCAGCTTAGGGACAGGCCAAGAGACC.

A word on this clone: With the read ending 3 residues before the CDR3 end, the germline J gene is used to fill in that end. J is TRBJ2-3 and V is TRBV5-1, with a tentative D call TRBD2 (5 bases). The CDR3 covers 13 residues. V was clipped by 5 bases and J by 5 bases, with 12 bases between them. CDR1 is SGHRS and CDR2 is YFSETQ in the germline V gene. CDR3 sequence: CASSVSGKDTQYF. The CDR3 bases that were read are TGCGCCAGCAGTGTGTCGGGGAAAGATACG.